This T cell receptor (beta chain) stems from a study of CD8+ T cells in alopecia areata. Study in general: A 6-month off-drug phase came after tofacitinib, which had lasted 6 to 18 months. Regarding the study as a whole: Expanded CD8+ clones among the top 100, as well as scalp clonality, were significantly decreased by tofacitinib. Researchers report lesional scalp, most notably alopecia totalis/universalis, outstripped normal scalp in clonality.

The sample's treatment: oral pan-JAK inhibitor, 5-10 mg twice daily. In germline, CDR1 is SGHAT, CDR2 FQNNGV. This CDR3 spans 18 amino acids. V lost 7 bases, J lost 0 bases, and 11 bases stayed unmatched. This clone came up a few times. Its cognate antigen is unknown. Sequencing relied on a cDNA template that was reverse transcribed from extracted RNA. The data were produced by immunoSEQ multiplex PCR, yet TCRdb's version contains in-frame clones alone and is incomplete. The profile shows around 190,000 clones, over 60% of them singletons. The sequence derives from a human donor with alopecia areata. The rearrangement joins TRBV11-2 to TRBJ2-4, with 11 nucleotides matching TRBD2. The sequencing here drew on CD4+ T cells sorted from blood, taken at week 4, from a patient treated with tofacitinib. The CDR3 coding sequence is TGTGCCAGCACCAAGAGGATAGCGGGGGGGCCAGCCAAAAACATTCAGTACTTC. This gives the protein CASTKRIAGGPAKNIQYF.